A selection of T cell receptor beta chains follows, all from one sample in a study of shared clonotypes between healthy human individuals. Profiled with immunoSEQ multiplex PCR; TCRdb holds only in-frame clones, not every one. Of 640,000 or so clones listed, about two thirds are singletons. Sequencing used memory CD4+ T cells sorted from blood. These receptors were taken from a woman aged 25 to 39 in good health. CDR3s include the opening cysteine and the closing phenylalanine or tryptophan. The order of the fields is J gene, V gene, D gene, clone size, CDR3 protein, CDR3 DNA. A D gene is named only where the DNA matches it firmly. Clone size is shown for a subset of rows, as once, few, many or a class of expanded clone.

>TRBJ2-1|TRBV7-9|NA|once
CASSLTSYNEQFF
TGTGCCAGCAGCCTGACTAGCTACAATGAGCAGTTCTTC
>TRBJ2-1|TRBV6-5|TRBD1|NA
CASSYRQGALGEQFF
TGTGCCAGCAGTTACCGGCAGGGGGCGCTGGGTGAGCAGTTCTTC
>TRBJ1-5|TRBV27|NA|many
CASRPDTPNQPQHF
TGTGCCAGCAGGCCTGACACACCCAATCAGCCCCAGCATTTT
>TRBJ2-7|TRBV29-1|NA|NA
CSVGQGSSYEQYF
TGCAGCGTTGGGCAGGGCAGCTCCTACGAGCAGTACTTC
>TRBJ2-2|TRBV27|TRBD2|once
CASSFHRLAGFGELFF
TGTGCCAGCAGTTTTCATCGGCTAGCGGGATTCGGGGAGCTGTTTTTT
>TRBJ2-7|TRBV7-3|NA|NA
CASSLSWDEQYF
TGTGCCAGCAGCTTATCCTGGGACGAGCAGTACTTC
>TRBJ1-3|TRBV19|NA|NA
CATGEVSGNTIYF
TGTGCCACGGGGGAGGTCTCTGGAAACACCATATATTTT
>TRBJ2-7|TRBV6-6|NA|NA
CASGGGGGKYF
TGTGCCAGCGGGGGAGGAGGGGGCAAGTACTTC
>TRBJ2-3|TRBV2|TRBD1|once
CAGSTGKGDTQYF
TGTGCCGGGTCGACAGGGAAGGGAGATACGCAGTATTTT
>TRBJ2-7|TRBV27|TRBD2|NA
CASSRSLAGVYEQYF
TGTGCCAGCAGTCGATCGCTAGCGGGAGTTTACGAGCAGTACTTC
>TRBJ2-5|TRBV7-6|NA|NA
CASSSKGYSLQGTQYF
TGTGCCAGCAGCTCTAAGGGCTACAGCCTACAGGGGACCCAGTACTTC
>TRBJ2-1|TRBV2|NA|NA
CASSVEGIGEQFF
TGTGCCAGCAGTGTCGAAGGTATCGGTGAGCAGTTCTTC
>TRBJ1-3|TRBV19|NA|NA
CASSIYGNTIYF
TGTGCCAGTAGTATTTATGGAAACACCATATATTTT
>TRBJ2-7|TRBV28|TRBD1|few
CASSWTGGPYEQYF
TGTGCCAGCAGCTGGACAGGGGGACCGTACGAGCAGTACTTC
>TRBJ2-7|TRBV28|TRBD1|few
CASSLYGRGHEQYF
TGTGCCAGCAGTTTGTATGGCAGGGGGCACGAGCAGTACTTC
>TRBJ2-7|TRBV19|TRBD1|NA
CASSHRGEGMEQYF
TGTGCCAGTAGTCACAGGGGCGAGGGGATGGAGCAGTACTTC
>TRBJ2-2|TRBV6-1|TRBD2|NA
CASSEGAGGTGELFF
TGTGCCAGCAGTGAGGGCGCGGGAGGAACCGGGGAGCTGTTTTTT
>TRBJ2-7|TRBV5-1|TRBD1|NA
CASSLSFGDSTYEQYF
TGCGCCAGCAGCTTGAGTTTCGGGGACAGTACCTACGAGCAGTACTTC
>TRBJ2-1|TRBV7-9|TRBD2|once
CASSLIPGLAGGGNEQFF
TGTGCCAGCAGCCTCATACCCGGACTAGCGGGAGGAGGAAATGAGCAGTTCTTC
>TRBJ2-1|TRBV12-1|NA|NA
CASSLRDYNFNEQFF
TGTGCCAGCAGCCTCCGGGACTACAATTTCAATGAGCAGTTCTTC
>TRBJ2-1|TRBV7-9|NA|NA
CASSLPSSGYNEQFF
TGTGCCAGCAGCTTACCGTCTTCCGGCTACAATGAGCAGTTCTTC
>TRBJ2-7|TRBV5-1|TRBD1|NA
CASSLGDSTYEQYF
TGCGCCAGCAGCTTAGGGGACAGTACCTACGAGCAGTACTTC
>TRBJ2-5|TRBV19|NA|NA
CASSTRETQYF
TGTGCCAGTAGTACCAGGGAGACCCAGTACTTC
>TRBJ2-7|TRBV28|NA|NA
CASSLGQISYEQYF
TGTGCCAGCAGTTTAGGCCAGATATCCTACGAGCAGTACTTC
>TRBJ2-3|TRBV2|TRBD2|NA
CASSRLAGMRNTQYF
TGTGCCAGCAGCCGATTAGCGGGCATGAGGAATACGCAGTATTTT
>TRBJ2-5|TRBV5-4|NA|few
CASSLQGAGQETQYF
TGTGCCAGCAGCTTACAGGGAGCGGGGCAAGAGACCCAGTACTTC
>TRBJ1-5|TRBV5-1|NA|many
CASSWGTENQPQHF
TGCGCCAGCAGCTGGGGGACGGAAAATCAGCCCCAGCATTTT
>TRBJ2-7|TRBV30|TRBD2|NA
CAWRTSGRAYEQYF
TGTGCCTGGCGGACTAGCGGGAGGGCCTACGAGCAGTACTTC
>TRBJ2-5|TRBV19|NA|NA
CASRTTDQETQYF
TGTGCCAGTAGAACGACAGATCAAGAGACCCAGTACTTC
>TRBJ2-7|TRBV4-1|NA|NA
CASSPGMGGAGEQYF
TGCGCCAGCAGCCCGGGAATGGGGGGGGCAGGGGAGCAGTACTTC
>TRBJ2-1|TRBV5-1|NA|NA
CASSTSGASYNEQFF
TGCGCCAGCAGCACCAGCGGAGCCTCCTACAATGAGCAGTTCTTC
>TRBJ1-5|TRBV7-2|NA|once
CASSFSSGPQHF
TGTGCCAGCAGCTTTTCCTCGGGGCCCCAGCATTTT
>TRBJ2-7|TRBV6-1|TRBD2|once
CASSEASTLSGGTEQYF
TGTGCCAGCAGTGAAGCGAGCACCCTGAGCGGGGGCACCGAGCAGTACTTC
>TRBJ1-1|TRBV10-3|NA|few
CAISESANTEAFF
TGTGCCATCAGTGAGTCAGCGAACACTGAAGCTTTCTTT
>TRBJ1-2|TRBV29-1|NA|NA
CSVDEKWGVRDYGYTF
TGCAGCGTTGATGAGAAATGGGGGGTTCGGGACTATGGCTACACCTTC
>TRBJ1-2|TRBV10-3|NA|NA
CAISESPGRDGYTF
TGTGCCATCAGTGAGTCCCCAGGGAGGGATGGCTACACCTTC
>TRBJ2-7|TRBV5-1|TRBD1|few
CASSIGDRDIGEQYF
TGCGCCAGCAGCATAGGGGACAGGGACATCGGCGAGCAGTACTTC
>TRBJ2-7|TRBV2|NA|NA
CASRPQSISSYEQYF
TGTGCCAGCAGGCCCCAGAGCATTAGCTCCTACGAGCAGTACTTC
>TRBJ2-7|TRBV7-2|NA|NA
CASSRQREQYF
TGTGCCAGCAGCCGTCAAAGGGAGCAGTACTTC
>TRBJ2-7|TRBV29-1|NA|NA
CSVRGGSYEQYF
TGCAGCGTTAGGGGGGGCTCCTACGAGCAGTACTTC
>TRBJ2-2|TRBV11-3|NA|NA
CASSLQGGELFF
TGTGCCAGCAGCTTACAGGGAGGGGAGCTGTTTTTT
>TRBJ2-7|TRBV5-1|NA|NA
CASSLGEIGYEQYF
TGCGCCAGCAGCTTGGGGGAGATAGGCTACGAGCAGTACTTC
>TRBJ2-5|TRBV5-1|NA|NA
CASSLGGSHQETQYF
TGCGCCAGCAGCTTGGGAGGGAGTCACCAAGAGACCCAGTACTTC
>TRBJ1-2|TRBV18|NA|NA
CASSPVREAYGYTF
TGTGCCAGCTCACCGGTCAGGGAAGCCTATGGCTACACCTTC
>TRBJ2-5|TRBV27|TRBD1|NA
CASSLTGTEKETQYF
TGTGCCAGCAGTCTCACCGGGACAGAGAAAGAGACCCAGTACTTC